The clone carrying this T cell receptor beta chain was detected only once. The identical CDR3 is also encoded by other nucleotide sequences in the sample. The V and J ends lost 5 bases and 5 bases, in that order; junction bases with no gene match: 11. Germline CDR1 is SGHRS and CDR2 is YFSETQ. The CDR3 has 16 amino acids. The sample belongs to a study of technical replicates of blood from a handful of donors. TCRdb keeps only in-frame clones here, not all; method: immunoSEQ multiplex PCR. The profile shows some 15,000 clones, about four fifths of them singletons. Sequenced: PBMCs. The rearrangement uses TRBV5-1 and TRBJ2-2, with TRBD1 matching over 8 bases. The TCR sequence derives from a human donor in good health. The CDR3 DNA follows: TGCGCCAGCAGTGCGGGACAGGCTAGTGGGACCGGGGAGCTGTTTTTT. It translates to CASSAGQASGTGELFF.